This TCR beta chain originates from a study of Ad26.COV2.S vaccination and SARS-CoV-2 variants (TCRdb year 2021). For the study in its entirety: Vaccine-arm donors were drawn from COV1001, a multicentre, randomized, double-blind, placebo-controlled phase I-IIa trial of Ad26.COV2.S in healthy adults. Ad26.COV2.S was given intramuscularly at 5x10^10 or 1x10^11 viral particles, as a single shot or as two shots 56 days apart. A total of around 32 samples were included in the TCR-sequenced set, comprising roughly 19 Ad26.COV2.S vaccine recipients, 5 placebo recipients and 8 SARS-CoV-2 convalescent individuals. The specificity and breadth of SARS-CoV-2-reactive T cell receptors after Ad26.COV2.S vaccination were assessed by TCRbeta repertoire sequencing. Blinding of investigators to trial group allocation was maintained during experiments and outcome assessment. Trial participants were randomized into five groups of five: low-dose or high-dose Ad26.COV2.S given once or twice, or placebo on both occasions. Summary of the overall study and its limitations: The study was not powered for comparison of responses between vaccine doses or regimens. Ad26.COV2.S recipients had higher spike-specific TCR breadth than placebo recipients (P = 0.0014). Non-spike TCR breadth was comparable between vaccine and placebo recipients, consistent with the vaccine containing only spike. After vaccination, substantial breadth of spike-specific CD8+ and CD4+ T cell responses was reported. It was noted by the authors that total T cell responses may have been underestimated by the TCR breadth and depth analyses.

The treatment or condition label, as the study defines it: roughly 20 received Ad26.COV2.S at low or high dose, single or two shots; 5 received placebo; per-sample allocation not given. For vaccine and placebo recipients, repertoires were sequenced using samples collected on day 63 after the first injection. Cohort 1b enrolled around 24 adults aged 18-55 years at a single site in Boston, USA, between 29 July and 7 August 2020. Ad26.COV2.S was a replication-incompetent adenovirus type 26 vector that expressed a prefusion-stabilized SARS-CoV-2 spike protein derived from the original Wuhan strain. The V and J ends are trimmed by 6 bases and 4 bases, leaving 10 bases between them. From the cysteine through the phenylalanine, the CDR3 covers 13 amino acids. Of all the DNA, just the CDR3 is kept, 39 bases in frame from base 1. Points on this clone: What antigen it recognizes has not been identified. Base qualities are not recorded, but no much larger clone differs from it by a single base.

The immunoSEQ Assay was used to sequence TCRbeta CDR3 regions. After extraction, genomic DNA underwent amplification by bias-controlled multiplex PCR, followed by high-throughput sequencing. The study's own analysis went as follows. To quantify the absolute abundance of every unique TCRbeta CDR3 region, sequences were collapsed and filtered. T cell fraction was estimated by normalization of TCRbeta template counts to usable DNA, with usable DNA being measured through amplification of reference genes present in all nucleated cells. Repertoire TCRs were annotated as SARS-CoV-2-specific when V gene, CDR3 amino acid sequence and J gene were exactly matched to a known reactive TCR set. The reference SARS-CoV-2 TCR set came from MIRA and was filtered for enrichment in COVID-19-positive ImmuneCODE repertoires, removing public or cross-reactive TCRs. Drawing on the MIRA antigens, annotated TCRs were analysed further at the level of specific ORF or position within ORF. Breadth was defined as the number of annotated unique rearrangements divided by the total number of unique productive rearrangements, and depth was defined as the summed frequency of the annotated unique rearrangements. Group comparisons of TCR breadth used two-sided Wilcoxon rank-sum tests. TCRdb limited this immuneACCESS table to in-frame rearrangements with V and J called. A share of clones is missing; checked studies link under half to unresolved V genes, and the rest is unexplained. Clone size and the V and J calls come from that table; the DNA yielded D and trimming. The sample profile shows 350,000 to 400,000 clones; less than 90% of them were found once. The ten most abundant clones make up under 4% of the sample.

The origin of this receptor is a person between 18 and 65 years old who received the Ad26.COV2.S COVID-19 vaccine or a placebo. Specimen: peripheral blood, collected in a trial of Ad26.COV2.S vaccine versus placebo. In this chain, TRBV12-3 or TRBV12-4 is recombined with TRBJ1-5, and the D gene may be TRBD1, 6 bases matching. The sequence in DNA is TGTGCCAGCAGCAGGACAGAAAATCAGCCCCAGCATTTT. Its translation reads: CASSRTENQPQHF.